This TCR beta chain derives from a study of CD8 T cells in Susac syndrome. This clonotype appeared once. The authors reverse transcribed roughly 0.5 to 1 ug RNA with random hexamers. Via MiXCR, TCRdb re-called the immunoSEQ multiplex PCR reads, giving one row per CDR3 protein. The sample contains 180,000 or so distinct CDR3 sequences, 90% to 95% of which appear only once. This CDR3 is 13 amino acids long. Trimming stripped 4 bases from V and 4 bases from J, with 10 bases between. Germline CDR1 and CDR2: MNHEY and SMNVEV (reference sequence). This TCR came from a human donor in good health. V usage is TRBV27 and J usage is TRBJ1-2, with D tentatively TRBD1 (6 bases). Material for sequencing was CD4+ T cells from PBMCs. CDR3 residues: CASSWGPGYGYTF. CDR3 bases: TGTGCCAGCAGTTGGGGGCCCGGCTATGGCTACACCTTC.